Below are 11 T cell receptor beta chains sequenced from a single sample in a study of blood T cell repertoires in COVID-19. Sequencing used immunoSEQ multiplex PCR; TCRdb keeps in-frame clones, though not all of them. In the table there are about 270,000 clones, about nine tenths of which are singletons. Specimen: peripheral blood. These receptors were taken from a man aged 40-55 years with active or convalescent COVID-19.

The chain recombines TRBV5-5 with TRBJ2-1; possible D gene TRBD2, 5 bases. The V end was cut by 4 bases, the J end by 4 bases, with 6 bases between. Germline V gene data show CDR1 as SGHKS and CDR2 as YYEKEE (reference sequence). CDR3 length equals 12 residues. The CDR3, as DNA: TGTGCCAGCAGCGCGGGTTACAATGAGCAGTTCTTC. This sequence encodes CASSAGYNEQFF.

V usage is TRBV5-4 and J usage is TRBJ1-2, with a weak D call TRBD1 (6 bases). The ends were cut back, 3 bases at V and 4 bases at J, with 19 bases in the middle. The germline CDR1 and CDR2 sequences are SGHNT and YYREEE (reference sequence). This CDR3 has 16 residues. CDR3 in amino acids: CASSSHEGVFSYGYTF. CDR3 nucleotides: TGTGCCAGCAGCTCCCACGAGGGGGTTTTCTCCTATGGCTACACCTTC.

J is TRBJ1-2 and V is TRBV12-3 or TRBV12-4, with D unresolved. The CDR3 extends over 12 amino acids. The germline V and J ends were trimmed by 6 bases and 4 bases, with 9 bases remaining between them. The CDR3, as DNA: TGTGCCAGCAGCCTCTCTGTCTATGGCTACACCTTC. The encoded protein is CASSLSVYGYTF.

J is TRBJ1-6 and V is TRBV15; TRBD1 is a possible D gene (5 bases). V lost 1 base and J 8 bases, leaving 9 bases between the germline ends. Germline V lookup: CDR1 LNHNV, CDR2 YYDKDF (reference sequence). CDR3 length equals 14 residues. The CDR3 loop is CATSRGPTDSPLHF. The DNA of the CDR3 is TGTGCCACCAGCAGAGGTCCGACAGATTCACCCCTCCACTTT.

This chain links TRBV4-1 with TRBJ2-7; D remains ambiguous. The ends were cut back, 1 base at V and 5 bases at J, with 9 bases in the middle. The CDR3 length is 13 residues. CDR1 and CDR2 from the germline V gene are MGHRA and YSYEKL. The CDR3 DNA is TGCGCCAGCAGCCAAGTTCTAGGAGACGAGCAGTACTTC. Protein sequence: CASSQVLGDEQYF.

The CDR3 DNA follows: TGTGCCATCAGTGTGGGACAGGGCGGAAACACCATATATTTT. Translation: CAISVGQGGNTIYF. The chain recombines TRBV10-3 with TRBJ1-3, with 9 nucleotides matching TRBD1. The V segment lost 4 bases and the J segment 4 bases; nucleotides outside the gene matches: 2. The CDR3 length is 14 residues. Looked up from germline, CDR1 is ENHRY and CDR2 is SYGVKD.

The CDR3 here is CASTWTVGNTIYF. Written as DNA, the CDR3 is TGTGCCAGCACTTGGACAGTGGGAAACACCATATATTTT. This sequence joins TRBV28 and TRBJ1-3; D is possibly TRBD1 (6 bases). Trimming took 7 bases from V and 4 from J, leaving 11 bases between them. The germline gives CDR1 MDHEN, CDR2 SYDVKM. The CDR3 has 13 amino acids.

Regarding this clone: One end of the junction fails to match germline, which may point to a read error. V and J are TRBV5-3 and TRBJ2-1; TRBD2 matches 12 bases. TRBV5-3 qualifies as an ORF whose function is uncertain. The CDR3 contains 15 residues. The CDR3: CARSFSLAGGLGLLF. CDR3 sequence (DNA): TGTGCCAGAAGCTTCAGTCTAGCGGGAGGGCTCGGGCTACTCTTC.

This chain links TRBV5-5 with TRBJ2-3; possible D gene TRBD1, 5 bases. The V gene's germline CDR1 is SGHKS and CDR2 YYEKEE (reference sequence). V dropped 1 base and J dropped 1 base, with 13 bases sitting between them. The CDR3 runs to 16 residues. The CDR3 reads CASSLYTQGGTDTQYF. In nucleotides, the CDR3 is TGTGCCAGCAGCTTGTACACCCAAGGGGGCACAGATACGCAGTATTTT.

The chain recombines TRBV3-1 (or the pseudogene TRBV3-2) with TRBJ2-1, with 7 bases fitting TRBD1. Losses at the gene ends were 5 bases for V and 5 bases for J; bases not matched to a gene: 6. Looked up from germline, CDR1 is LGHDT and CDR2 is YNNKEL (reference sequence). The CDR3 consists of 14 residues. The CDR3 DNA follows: TGTGCCAGCAGCACCGGGACAGTGGACAATGAGCAGTTCTTC. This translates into CASSTGTVDNEQFF.

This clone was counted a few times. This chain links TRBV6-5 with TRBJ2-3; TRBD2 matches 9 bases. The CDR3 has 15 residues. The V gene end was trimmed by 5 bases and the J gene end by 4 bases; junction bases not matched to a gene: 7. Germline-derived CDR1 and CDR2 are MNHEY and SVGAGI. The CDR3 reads CASSTVAGVSDTQYF. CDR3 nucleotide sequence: TGTGCCAGCAGTACTGTAGCGGGAGTATCAGATACGCAGTATTTT.